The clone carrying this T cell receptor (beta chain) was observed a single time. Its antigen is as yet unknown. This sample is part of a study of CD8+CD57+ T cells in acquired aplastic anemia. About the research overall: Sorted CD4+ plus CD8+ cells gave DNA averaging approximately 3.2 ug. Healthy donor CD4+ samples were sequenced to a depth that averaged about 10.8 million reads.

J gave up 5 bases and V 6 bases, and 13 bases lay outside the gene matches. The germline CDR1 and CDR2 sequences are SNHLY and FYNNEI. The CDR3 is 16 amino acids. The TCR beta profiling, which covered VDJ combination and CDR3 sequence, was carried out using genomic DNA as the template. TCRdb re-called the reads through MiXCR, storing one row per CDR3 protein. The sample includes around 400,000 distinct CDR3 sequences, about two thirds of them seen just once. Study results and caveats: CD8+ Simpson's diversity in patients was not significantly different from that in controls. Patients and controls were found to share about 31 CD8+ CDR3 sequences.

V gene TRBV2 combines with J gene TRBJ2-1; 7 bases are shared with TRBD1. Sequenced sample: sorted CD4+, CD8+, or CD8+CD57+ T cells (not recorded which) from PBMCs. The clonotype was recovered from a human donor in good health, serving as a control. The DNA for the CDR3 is TGTGCCAGCAGCGTATCGACAGGGCCCGGAAACAATGAGCAGTTCTTC. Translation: CASSVSTGPGNNEQFF.